Presented here are 8 T cell receptor beta chains from one specimen sequenced in a study of T cell responses to AZD1222 COVID-19 vaccine. Measured with immunoSEQ multiplex PCR; TCRdb has only the in-frame clones, and not every one. The sample yields 70,000 to 90,000 clones, 90% seen once. The sequencing used peripheral blood, collected on day 0 of AZD1222 vaccination. Source of these receptors: an adult in good health.

Details on this clone: Other DNA sequences from this sample encode an identical CDR3 as well. Written as DNA, the CDR3 is TGTGCCAGCTCACCGCCTGGGGAAAATCAGCCCCAGCATTTT. The encoded protein is CASSPPGENQPQHF. The chain carries TRBV18 and TRBJ1-5; the D is unclear. The CDR3 extends over 14 amino acids. CDR1 is KGHSH and CDR2 is LQKENI in the germline V gene. Trimming stripped 3 bases from V and 4 bases from J, with 10 bases between. Filled out from reference TRBV18 and TRBJ1-5, the complete variable domain reads NAGVMQNPRHLVRRRGQEARLRCSPMKGHSHVYWYRQLPEEGLKFMVYLQKENIIDESGMPKERFSAEFPKEGPSILRIQQVVRGDSAAYFCASSPPGENQPQHFGDGTRLSIL.

The chain combines TRBV27 with TRBJ2-1; 7 bases fit TRBD2. The V gene end was trimmed by 3 bases and the J gene end by 6 bases; junction bases not matched to a gene: 8. CDR3 length: 15 residues. Germline lookup yields CDR1 MNHEY and CDR2 SMNVEV (reference sequence). DNA for the CDR3: TGTGCCAGCAGTTTCGTAGCGGGCGGAATCAATGAGCAGTTCTTC. This sequence encodes CASSFVAGGINEQFF.

The chain is built from TRBV2 and TRBJ2-2, with 9 positions matching TRBD2. The CDR3 has 15 amino acids. V lost 3 bases, J lost 6 bases, and 5 bases stayed unmatched. Germline V gives CDR1 SNHLY, CDR2 FYNNEI. CDR3 in DNA: TGTGCCAGCAGTGAGGGCGGGAGGGCCTCCGGGGAGCTGTTTTTT. Its translation is CASSEGGRASGELFF.

The chain combines TRBV4-1 with TRBJ2-7; TRBD1 is a possible D gene (6 bases). CDR3 length equals 14 residues. The ends were cut back, 4 bases at V and 3 bases at J, with 13 bases in the middle. The germline V gene encodes CDR1 MGHRA and CDR2 YSYEKL. The CDR3 bases are TGCGCCAGCAGCCCCACCAGGGGACGCTACGAGCAGTACTTC. It is translated as CASSPTRGRYEQYF.

The V call is TRBV19, the J call TRBJ2-1, with D possibly matching TRBD2 (6 bases). The V gene's germline CDR1 is LNHDA and CDR2 SQIVND (reference sequence). The CDR3 runs 15 residues. Deletions cut 3 bases from V and 2 bases from J, with 11 bases between. CDR3 residues: CASSISGGTYNEQFF. CDR3 DNA sequence: TGTGCCAGTAGTATTTCCGGGGGAACCTACAATGAGCAGTTCTTC.

Regarding this clone: This same CDR3 is encoded by further DNA sequences in the sample. The chain combines TRBV3-1 (or the pseudogene TRBV3-2) with TRBJ1-3; D is uncertain. V shed 6 bases and J shed 0 bases, with 9 bases lying between them. In germline, CDR1 is LGHDT, CDR2 YNNKEL (reference sequence). This CDR3 has 14 residues. The CDR3 is CASRPGYSGNTIYF. In DNA, the CDR3 is TGTGCCAGCAGACCGGGGTACTCTGGAAACACCATATATTTT.

The V and J genes are TRBV5-8 and TRBJ1-3, with D perhaps matching TRBD1 (5 bases). This CDR3 has 15 amino acids. Trimming cost V 1 base and J 8 bases, with 16 bases left between them. The V gene's germline CDR1 is SGHTS and CDR2 YDEGEE. The DNA for the CDR3 is TGTGCCAGCAGCTTGAGGGGCATCGGGACCGACACCATATATTTT. This gives the protein CASSLRGIGTDTIYF.

This chain joins TRBV27 and TRBJ1-2, with 11 bases fitting TRBD1. Per the germline V gene, CDR1 is MNHEY and CDR2 is SMNVEV (reference sequence). With V trimmed by 6 bases and J by 7 bases, 19 bases remained unmatched. The CDR3 contains 18 residues. DNA of the CDR3: TGTGCCAGCAGCTTCTCGGGCCCTGTAGGACAGGGGGCTCGTGGCTACACCTTC. It encodes CASSFSGPVGQGARGYTF.